This T cell receptor beta chain appears in the sequencing data of a study of human CD4 T cells and Enterobacteriaceae (dated by TCRdb to about 2020). The paper as a whole reports these results and caveats: Compared with specific clonotypes, broadly cross-reactive clonotypes seemed more expanded ex vivo, with 11 of 19 and 21 of 34 falling in the top 5%. The reactivity of ex vivo clonotypes was inferred solely by matching the nucleotide sequences of those clonotypes to CFSE-low cultures from the same donors.

The ex vivo total memory CD4+ samples were sequenced at deep level, which gave a detection sensitivity of one cell in 200,000. Genomic DNA was extracted from cell pellets with the QIAamp DNA Micro Kit, and its quantity and purity were checked by spectrophotometry. The immunoSEQ multiplex PCR assay was used to amplify TCR Vbeta CDR3 regions. The amplicons were sequenced on the Illumina HiSeq platform. Each retrieved sequence was 87 nucleotides long and included the CDR3 region. The paper's data handling went like this. A clonotype was defined as a unique productive TCR Vbeta nucleotide sequence, quantified by productive template frequency from ImmunoSEQ Analyzer V3.0. Expanded clonotypes were defined by a threshold at the top 5th percentile of each frequency-ranked repertoire. Repertoire overlap was calculated as Chao-Jaccard using the R package fossil and displayed by nonmetric multidimensional scaling using the R package MASS. TCRdb retrieved this table from immuneACCESS and kept in-frame rearrangements only. Not all clones are present; in checked studies, unresolved V genes account for under half, and no reason is known for the remainder. Clone size and the V and J calls come from that table; the DNA yielded D and trimming. The sample data list under 35,000 clones, and 82% of these were observed just once. The top ten constitute around 1.5% of the sample.

A remark on this clone: The antigen it binds to is not known. No much larger clone is present one base from it, and per-base qualities are unavailable.

Memory CD4+ T cells, defined as all CD4+ cells other than CD45RA+CCR7+CD95- naive cells, were FACS-sorted on a FACSAria III to a purity of over 98%. Blood from healthy donors came from blood donation centers in Switzerland. Positive selection with CD4 and CD14 magnetic microbeads was used to enrich total CD4+ T cells and monocytes. CD8+, CD14+, CD16+, CD56+, CD19+ and CD25-bright cells were excluded before sorting. To assess in vivo expansion of bacteria-reactive clonotypes, total memory CD4+ T cells from a couple of blood donors were sequenced directly ex vivo. Isolation of peripheral blood mononuclear cells from donor blood was performed with Ficoll-Paque Plus. The V end loses 6 bases and the J end loses 0 bases, and a stretch of 9 bases separates them. From the cysteine through the phenylalanine, the CDR3 covers 13 amino acids. This entry keeps only the CDR3 DNA: 39 bases, framed from base 1. Reading the germline V gene gives CDR1 MDHEN and CDR2 SYDVKM.

Rearrangement joined TRBV28 to TRBJ2-7, with the D gene possibly TRBD1 or TRBD2, each one fitting 5 bases. The TCR originated in a human donor in good health. Specimen: memory CD4+ T cells from blood. The sample's cell subset or site label, decoded: total memory CD4 T cells sorted directly ex vivo, unstimulated. In nucleotides, the sequence is TGTGCCAGCAGAGAGGGGAGCTCCTACGAGCAGTACTTC. Translation gives CASREGSSYEQYF.